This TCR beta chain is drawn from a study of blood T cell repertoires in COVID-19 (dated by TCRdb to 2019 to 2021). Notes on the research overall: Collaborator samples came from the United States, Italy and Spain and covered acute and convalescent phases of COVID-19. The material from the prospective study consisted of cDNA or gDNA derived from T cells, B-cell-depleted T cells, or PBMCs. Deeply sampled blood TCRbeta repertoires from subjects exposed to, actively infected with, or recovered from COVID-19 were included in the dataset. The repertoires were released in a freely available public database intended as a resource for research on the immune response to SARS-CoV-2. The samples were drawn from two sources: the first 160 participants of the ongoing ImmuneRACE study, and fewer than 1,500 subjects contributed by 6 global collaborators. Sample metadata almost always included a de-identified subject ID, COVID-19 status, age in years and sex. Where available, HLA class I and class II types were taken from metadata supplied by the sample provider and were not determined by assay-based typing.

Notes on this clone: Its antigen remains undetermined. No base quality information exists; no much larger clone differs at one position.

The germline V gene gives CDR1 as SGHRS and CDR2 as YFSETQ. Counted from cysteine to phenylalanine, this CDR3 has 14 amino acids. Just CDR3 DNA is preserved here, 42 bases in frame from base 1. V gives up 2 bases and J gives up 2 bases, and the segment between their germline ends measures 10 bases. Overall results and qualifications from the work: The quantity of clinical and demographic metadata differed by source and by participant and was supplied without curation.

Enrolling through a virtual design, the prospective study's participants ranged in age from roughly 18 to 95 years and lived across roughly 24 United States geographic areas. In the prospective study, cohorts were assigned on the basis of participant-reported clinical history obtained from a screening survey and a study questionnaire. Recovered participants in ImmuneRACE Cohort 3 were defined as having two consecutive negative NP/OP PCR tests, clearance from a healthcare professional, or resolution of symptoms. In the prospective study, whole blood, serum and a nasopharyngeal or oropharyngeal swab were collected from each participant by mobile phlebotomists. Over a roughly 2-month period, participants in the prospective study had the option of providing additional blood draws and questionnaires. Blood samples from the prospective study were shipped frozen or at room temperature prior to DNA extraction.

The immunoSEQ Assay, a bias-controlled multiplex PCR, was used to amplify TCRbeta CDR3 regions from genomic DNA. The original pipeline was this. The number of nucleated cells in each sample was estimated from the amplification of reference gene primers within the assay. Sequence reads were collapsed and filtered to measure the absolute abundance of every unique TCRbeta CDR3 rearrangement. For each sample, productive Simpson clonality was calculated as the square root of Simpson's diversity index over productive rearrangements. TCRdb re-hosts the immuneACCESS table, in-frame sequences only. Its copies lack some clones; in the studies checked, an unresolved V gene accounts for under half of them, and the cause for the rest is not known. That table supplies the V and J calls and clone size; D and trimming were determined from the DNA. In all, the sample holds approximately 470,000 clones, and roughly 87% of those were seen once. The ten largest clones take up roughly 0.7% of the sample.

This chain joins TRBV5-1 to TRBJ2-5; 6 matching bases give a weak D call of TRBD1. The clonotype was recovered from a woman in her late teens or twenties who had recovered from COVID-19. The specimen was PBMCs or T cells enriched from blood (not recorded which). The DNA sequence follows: TGCGCCAGCAGCTTAGAGGGGACACAAGAGACCCAGTACTTC. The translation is CASSLEGTQETQYF.